This TCR beta chain was captured by sequencing in a study of blood T cell repertoires in COVID-19. Only in-frame clones appear in the TCRdb table, and some are missing; sequencing was by immunoSEQ multiplex PCR. The repertoire includes fewer than 150,000 clones, approximately 87% of them detected once, and roughly 3.8% sits in the top ten. The V segment lost 6 bases and the J segment 2 bases; nucleotides outside the gene matches: 7. Germline values: CDR1 MNHEY, CDR2 SVGAGI. This CDR3 contains 14 residues. The sample holds a few counts of this clone. The specimen was PBMCs or T cells enriched from blood (not recorded which). The chain recombines TRBV6-5 with TRBJ2-7, with 7 bases lining up with TRBD2. The sequence was obtained from a middle-aged man in a cohort exposed to, infected with or recovered from COVID-19 (not recorded which). The CDR3 reads CASRAGTKTYEQYF. CDR3 bases: TGTGCCAGCAGAGCCGGGACTAAGACCTACGAGCAGTACTTC.